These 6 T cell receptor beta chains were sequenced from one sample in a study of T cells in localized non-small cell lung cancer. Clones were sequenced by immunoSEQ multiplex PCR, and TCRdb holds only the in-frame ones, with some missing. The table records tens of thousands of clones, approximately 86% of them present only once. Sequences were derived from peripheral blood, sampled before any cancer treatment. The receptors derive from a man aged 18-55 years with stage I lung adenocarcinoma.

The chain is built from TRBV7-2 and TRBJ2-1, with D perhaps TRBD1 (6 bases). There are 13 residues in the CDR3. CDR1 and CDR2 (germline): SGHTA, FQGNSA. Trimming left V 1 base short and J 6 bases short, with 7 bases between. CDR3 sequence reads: CASSLGQVNEQFF. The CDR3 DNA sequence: TGTGCCAGCAGCTTAGGACAGGTCAATGAGCAGTTCTTC.

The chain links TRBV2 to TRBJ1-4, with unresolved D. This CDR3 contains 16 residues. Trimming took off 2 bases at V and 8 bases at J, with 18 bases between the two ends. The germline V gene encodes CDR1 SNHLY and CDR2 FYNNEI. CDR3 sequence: CASSENRSLRGEKLFF. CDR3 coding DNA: TGTGCCAGCAGTGAAAATAGGTCGCTCCGCGGGGAAAAACTGTTTTTT.

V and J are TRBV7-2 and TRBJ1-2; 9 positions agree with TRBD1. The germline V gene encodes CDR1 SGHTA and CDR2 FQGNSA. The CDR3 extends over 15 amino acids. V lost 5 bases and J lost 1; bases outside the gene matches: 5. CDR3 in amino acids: CASSPEGQGNYGYTF. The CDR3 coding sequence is TGTGCCAGCAGCCCCGAGGGACAGGGTAACTATGGCTACACCTTC.

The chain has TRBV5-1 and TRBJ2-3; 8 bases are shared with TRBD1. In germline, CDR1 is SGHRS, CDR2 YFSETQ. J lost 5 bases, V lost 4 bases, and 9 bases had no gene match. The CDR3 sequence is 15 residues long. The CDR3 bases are TGCGCCAGCAGCCCTAGCAGACAGGGGATAGATACGCAGTATTTT. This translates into CASSPSRQGIDTQYF.

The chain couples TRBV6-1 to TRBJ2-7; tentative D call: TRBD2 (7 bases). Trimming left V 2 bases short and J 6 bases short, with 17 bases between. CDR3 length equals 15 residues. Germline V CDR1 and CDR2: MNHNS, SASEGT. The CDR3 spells CASSETTPGGLEQYF. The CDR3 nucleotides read TGTGCCAGCAGTGAAACAACCCCGGGGGGCCTCGAGCAGTACTTC.

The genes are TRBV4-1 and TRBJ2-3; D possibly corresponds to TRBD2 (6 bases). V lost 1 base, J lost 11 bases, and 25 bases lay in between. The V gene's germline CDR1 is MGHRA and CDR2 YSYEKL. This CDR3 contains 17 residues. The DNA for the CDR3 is TGCGCCAGCAGCCAAGGTGATCTGGGTCGGGACTCCTATATGCAGTATTTT. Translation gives CASSQGDLGRDSYMQYF.